Below, 30 T cell receptor beta chains from the same sample are listed, as sequenced in a study of cytomegalovirus exposure and HLA in healthy donors. Here immunoSEQ multiplex PCR was the method, and the copy in TCRdb shows in-frame clones only, minus some. This sample has about 55,000 clones; 75% to 95% occur once, and the top ten carry more than 2.5%. Sequencing input: PBMCs. These receptors originate from a man aged 18 to 29 in good health and CMV-seronegative.

CDR3 DNA: TGTGCCAGCAGCCCGCAGGGACTAGCGGGCTACAATGAGCAGTTCTTC. Translation: CASSPQGLAGYNEQFF. V is TRBV11-3 and J is TRBJ2-1, with 12 bases identical to TRBD2. There are 16 residues in the CDR3. The V gene's germline CDR1 is SGHNT and CDR2 YENEEA. The J segment lost 3 bases and the V segment lost 5 bases, leaving 5 bases of the junction unmatched.

This rearrangement joins TRBV5-6 to TRBJ2-3; TRBD2 aligns across 8 bases. Unmatched junction bases numbered 5, after V lost 6 bases and J lost 2 bases. Germline-derived CDR1 and CDR2 are SGHDT and YYEEEE. The CDR3 has 14 amino acids. This CDR3 is CASISGANTDTQYF. The CDR3, as DNA: TGTGCCAGCATTAGCGGGGCTAACACAGATACGCAGTATTTT.

This chain connects TRBV5-6 to TRBJ1-3, with 7 bases fitting TRBD1. The CDR3 runs to 17 residues. CDR1 and CDR2 from the germline V gene are SGHDT and YYEEEE. V was pared by 2 bases and J by 2 bases, with 10 bases of the junction left unmatched. The CDR3 nucleotides are TGTGCCAGCAGCTTTAGGGGATACAGGGGCCCTGGAAACACCATATATTTT. Residues: CASSFRGYRGPGNTIYF.

The chain links TRBV25-1 to TRBJ1-1; tentative D call: TRBD1 (5 bases). Germline V gene data show CDR1 as MGHDK and CDR2 as SYGVNS. The CDR3 has 14 amino acids. Between the trimmed V and J ends, which lost 1 base and 7 bases, there was a span of 13 bases. The CDR3 DNA is TGTGCCAGCAGTGAATGGGGGGGTTACGGTGAAGCTTTCTTT. Amino acid sequence: CASSEWGGYGEAFF.

This sequence joins TRBV18 and TRBJ1-2; TRBD1 might be the D (6 bases). Germline CDR1 is KGHSH and CDR2 is LQKENI. This CDR3 is 13 amino acids long. Trimming removed 3 bases from V and 7 bases from J, with 12 bases in between. CDR3 loop: CASSPQGTTGYTF. The DNA of the CDR3 is TGTGCCAGCTCACCCCAGGGGACAACTGGCTACACCTTC.

This rearrangement joins TRBV5-4 to TRBJ2-5; 9 bases are shared with TRBD1. This CDR3 comprises 13 residues. The germline CDR1 and CDR2 sequences are SGHNT and YYREEE (reference sequence). V was pared by 3 bases and J by 3 bases, with 0 bases of the junction left unmatched. CDR3 sequence: CASSWTGEETQYF. The CDR3 coding sequence is TGTGCCAGCAGCTGGACAGGGGAAGAGACCCAGTACTTC.

V gene TRBV27 combines with J gene TRBJ2-7, with D unresolved. The germline V gene encodes CDR1 MNHEY and CDR2 SMNVEV (reference sequence). V was pared by 3 bases and J by 2 bases, with 20 bases between. The CDR3 contains 17 residues. CDR3 DNA: TGTGCCAGCAGTTTTAACGGGTATGGTAACCCCCCCTACGAGCAGTACTTC. It specifies CASSFNGYGNPPYEQYF.

The chain is built from TRBV11-2 and TRBJ1-1; D gene unclear. CDR1 is SGHAT and CDR2 is FQNNGV in the germline V gene. V gave up 1 base and J gave up 0 bases, with 3 bases separating them. The CDR3 length is 13 residues. The CDR3 region has the DNA TGTGCCAGCAGCTTAGGAGTGAACACTGAAGCTTTCTTT. It codes for CASSLGVNTEAFF.

The sample holds a few counts of this clone. This chain connects TRBV25-1 to TRBJ2-5, with a possible D match to TRBD2 (6 bases). V lost 1 base to trimming and J lost 2 bases, with 11 bases between them. This CDR3 is built from 15 residues. The germline V gene encodes CDR1 MGHDK and CDR2 SYGVNS. CDR3 coding DNA: TGTGCCAGCAGTGAATTTAGCGGCGGACAAGAGACCCAGTACTTC. It is translated as CASSEFSGGQETQYF.

The rearrangement links TRBV2 to TRBJ2-4; TRBD2 matches 11 bases. J lost 0 bases, V lost 6 bases, and 4 bases had no gene match. Germline CDR1 reads SNHLY; CDR2 reads FYNNEI. This CDR3 is 16 amino acids long. CDR3 residues: CASSQGLAVAKNIQYF. The CDR3, as DNA: TGTGCCAGCAGCCAGGGACTAGCGGTAGCCAAAAACATTCAGTACTTC.

The chain is built from TRBV6-5 and TRBJ2-2; the D is unclear. Germline lookup yields CDR1 MNHEY and CDR2 SVGAGI. The CDR3 runs 14 residues. Trimming removed 5 bases from V and 1 base from J, with 8 bases in between. In DNA form, the CDR3 reads TGTGCCAGCAGTGACGACTGGAACACCGGGGAGCTGTTTTTT. This sequence encodes CASSDDWNTGELFF.

This rearrangement joins TRBV7-2 to TRBJ2-1, with 11 positions matching TRBD2. The V and J ends lost 4 bases and 0 bases, in that order; junction bases with no gene match: 5. Germline-derived CDR1 and CDR2 are SGHTA and FQGNSA. The CDR3 extends over 17 amino acids. The CDR3 bases are TGTGCCAGCAGCTGGGGGACTAGCGGAAGCTCCTACAATGAGCAGTTCTTC. Translated, it gives CASSWGTSGSSYNEQFF.

This clone occurred once. The chain employs TRBV7-2 and TRBJ1-4; D unresolved. V gave up 1 base and J gave up 11 bases, with 8 bases separating them. The CDR3 spans 12 residues. Per germline, CDR1 SGHTA and CDR2 FQGNSA. Written as DNA, the CDR3 is TGTGCCAGCAGCTTAGTCCCCTCTAAACTGTTTTTT. Its protein product is CASSLVPSKLFF.

This chain links TRBV28 with TRBJ1-5; 7 nucleotides agree with TRBD1. Germline values: CDR1 MDHEN, CDR2 SYDVKM. This CDR3 is 15 amino acids long. The trim removed 6 bases at V and 6 bases at J, leaving 11 bases unmatched. The CDR3 nucleotides are TGTGCCAGCAGGAAAATAGACAGGGTGGGTCAGCCCCAGCATTTT. As protein: CASRKIDRVGQPQHF.

The chain is built from TRBV6-5 and TRBJ2-1, with 11 bases aligning to TRBD2. V trimming: 5 bases; J trimming: 6 bases; junction bases outside the gene matches: 6. CDR1 is MNHEY, CDR2 SVGAGI, per germline. The CDR3 is 15 amino acids. Here the CDR3 reads CASSPGTSGSNEQFF. In nucleotides, the CDR3 is TGTGCCAGCAGTCCCGGGACTAGCGGCAGCAATGAGCAGTTCTTC.

The chain joins TRBV19 to TRBJ1-3; D unclear. V was trimmed by 3 bases and J by 1 base, leaving 16 bases between them. This CDR3 comprises 17 residues. In germline, CDR1 is LNHDA, CDR2 SQIVND (reference sequence). CDR3 loop: CASSMRATDHSGNTIYF. The DNA for the CDR3 is TGTGCCAGTAGTATGAGGGCTACCGACCATTCTGGAAACACCATATATTTT. The full variable domain, completed using reference TRBV19 and TRBJ1-3, is DGGITQSPKYLFRKEGQNVTLSCEQNLNHDAMYWYRQDPGQGLRLIYYSQIVNDFQKGDIAEGYSVSREKKESFPLTVTSAQKNPTAFYLCASSMRATDHSGNTIYFGEGSWLTVV.

This clone was found once. The chain employs TRBV28 and TRBJ2-3; D gene ambiguous. The CDR3 spans 11 residues. V was clipped by 10 bases and J by 2 bases, with 7 bases between them. In germline, CDR1 is MDHEN, CDR2 SYDVKM. CDR3 in DNA: TGTGCCACCCAGTCCACAGATACGCAGTATTTT. It encodes CATQSTDTQYF.

This clone was detected only a few times. This chain connects TRBV5-4 to TRBJ1-2, with 7 nucleotides matching TRBD1. The CDR3 runs 16 residues. V was pared by 5 bases and J by 7 bases, with 17 bases of the junction left unmatched. CDR1 is SGHNT and CDR2 is YYREEE in the germline V gene (reference sequence). The CDR3: CASSPKGAGNILGYTF. The CDR3 nucleotides are TGTGCCAGCAGTCCAAAGGGGGCGGGTAACATCCTTGGCTACACCTTC. Complete variable domain (other parts from reference TRBV5-4 and TRBJ1-2): ETGVTQSPTHLIKTRGQQVTLRCSSQSGHNTVSWYQQALGQGPQFIFQYYREEENGRGNFPPRFSGLQFPNYSSELNVNALELDDSALYLCASSPKGAGNILGYTFGSGTRLTVV.

The gene calls are TRBV12-5 and TRBJ2-2; 9 bases are a match to TRBD2. Trimming took 8 bases from V and 7 from J; bases not matched to a gene: 5. The CDR3 sequence is 13 residues long. CDR1 is LGHNT, CDR2 FRNRAP, per germline. The CDR3 loop reads CASQAGGLGELFF. CDR3 in DNA: TGTGCTAGTCAAGCGGGAGGCCTCGGGGAGCTGTTTTTT. Full variable domain (outside the CDR3, taken from reference TRBV12-5 and TRBJ2-2): DARVTQTPRHKVTEMGQEVTMRCQPILGHNTVFWYRQTMMQGLELLAYFRNRAPLDDSGMPKDRFSAEMPDATLATLKIQPSEPRDSAVYFCASQAGGLGELFFGEGSRLTVL.

The chain has TRBV5-1 and TRBJ2-5; a weak D match, TRBD2 (6 bases). The CDR3 loop spans 15 amino acids. Trimming left V 3 bases short and J 5 bases short, with 17 bases between. From germline, CDR1 is SGHRS and CDR2 YFSETQ. As DNA, the CDR3 is TGCGCCAGCAGCTGGGGAGTCGGGGCGGGGGAGACCCAGTACTTC. It codes for CASSWGVGAGETQYF.

The chain has TRBV28 and TRBJ2-1; 13 bases fit TRBD2. In germline, CDR1 is MDHEN, CDR2 SYDVKM. The CDR3 spans 15 residues. J lost 5 bases, V lost 5 bases, and 3 bases had no gene match. Written as DNA, the CDR3 is TGTGCCAGCAGTCCGGGACTAGCGGGGCACAATGAGCAGTTCTTC. It codes for CASSPGLAGHNEQFF.

The chain joins TRBV28 to TRBJ1-1; TRBD1 is a possible D gene (6 bases). CDR3 length: 11 amino acids. In germline, CDR1 is MDHEN, CDR2 SYDVKM. The V end was cut by 5 bases, the J end by 12 bases, with 13 bases between. The CDR3 DNA sequence: TGTGCCAGCAGTCGCCGGGACATAACTTTCTTT. It specifies CASSRRDITFF. Variable domain in full (rest from reference TRBV28 and TRBJ1-1): DVKVTQSSRYLVKRTGEKVFLECVQDMDHENMFWYRQDPGLGLRLIYFSYDVKMKEKGDIPEGYSVSREKKERFSLILESASTNQTSMYLCASSRRDITFFGQGTRLTVV.

V gene TRBV6-5 combines with J gene TRBJ2-1, with TRBD1 matching over 7 bases. This CDR3 comprises 14 residues. Germline V lookup: CDR1 MNHEY, CDR2 SVGAGI. V lost 4 bases, J lost 7 bases, and 7 bases stayed unmatched. CDR3 bases: TGTGCCAGCAGTTCGACAGGGAGTCATAATGAGCAGTTCTTC. This sequence encodes CASSSTGSHNEQFF.

This clone was seen only once. The chain employs TRBV21-1 and TRBJ2-5; the table's D call of TRBD2 was not tested on the DNA. TRBV21-1 is reported as a pseudogene. This CDR3 has 15 residues. CDR3 nucleotides: TGTGCCAGCAGCAGGAGCACACCTCGACAAGAGACCCAGTACTTC. This encodes CASSRSTPRQETQYF.

This clone was observed once. This chain uses TRBV6-6 with TRBJ2-1; no clear D. CDR1 and CDR2 (germline): MNHNY, SVGAGI (reference sequence). This CDR3 comprises 13 residues. V lost 2 bases and J 1 base, leaving 3 bases between the germline ends. CDR3 nucleotides: TGTGCCAGCAGTTACACATCCTACAATGAGCAGTTCTTC. This sequence encodes CASSYTSYNEQFF.

The chain joins TRBV19 to TRBJ1-2; a weak D match, TRBD1 (5 bases). V gave up 6 bases and J gave up 1 base, with 9 bases separating them. Germline CDR1 is LNHDA and CDR2 is SQIVND (reference sequence). The CDR3 loop spans 13 amino acids. The CDR3 reads CASSDQGNYGYTF. Written as DNA, the CDR3 is TGTGCCAGTAGCGACCAGGGTAACTATGGCTACACCTTC.

The rearrangement uses TRBV19 and TRBJ1-2; 7 nucleotides line up with TRBD1. Germline CDR1 reads LNHDA; CDR2 reads SQIVND (reference sequence). Losses at the gene ends were 6 bases for V and 7 bases for J; bases not matched to a gene: 5. The CDR3 spans 12 residues. CDR3 bases: TGTGCCAGTAGAACAGGGGCGGTTGGCTACACCTTC. This gives the protein CASRTGAVGYTF.

This chain links TRBV5-8 with TRBJ1-1; D is perhaps TRBD1 (6 bases). Between the trimmed V and J ends, which lost 0 bases and 4 bases, there was a span of 7 bases. Germline V gene sequence: CDR1 SGHTS, CDR2 YDEGEE. The CDR3 sequence is 13 residues long. CDR3 bases: TGTGCCAGCAGCTTGGACAGGGCCACTGAAGCTTTCTTT. Translated, it gives CASSLDRATEAFF.

This chain uses TRBV7-2 with TRBJ2-5, with 9 bases aligning to TRBD2. The CDR3 runs to 16 residues. Germline CDR1 SGHTA, CDR2 FQGNSA. Unmatched junction bases numbered 6, after V lost 1 base and J lost 3 bases. The CDR3 bases are TGTGCCAGCAGCTTAGGGGCGGGAGGGCGAAAAGAGACCCAGTACTTC. Translated: CASSLGAGGRKETQYF. Based on the CDR3 plus reference TRBV7-2 and TRBJ2-5, the full variable domain is GAGVSQSPSNKVTEKGKDVELRCDPISGHTALYWYRQSLGQGLEFLIYFQGNSAPDKSGLPSDRFSAERTGGSVSTLTIQRTQQEDSAVYLCASSLGAGGRKETQYFGPGTRLLVL.

The V call is TRBV28, the J call TRBJ1-2; tentatively, D is TRBD1 (5 bases). V lost 10 bases, J lost 4 bases, and 13 bases lay in between. CDR3 length: 12 amino acids. Germline V CDR1 and CDR2: MDHEN, SYDVKM. The CDR3 DNA follows: TGTGCCACCGGGGGGAGACTCTATGGCTACACCTTC. Translating gives CATGGRLYGYTF.